The entry below describes one T cell receptor beta chain. Its antigen is currently unknown. The data were obtained in a study of T cell responses to AZD1222 COVID-19 vaccine. General study results and limits: Repertoire samples came only from after the peak T cell response.

Repertoires were generated with immunoSEQ multiplex PCR, while TCRdb's copy carries only in-frame clones and drops some. The data show approximately 130,000 clones, approximately 93% seen once. Trimming cost V 3 bases and J 0 bases, with 6 bases left between them. The CDR3 length is 14 residues. Germline CDR1 is MGHDK and CDR2 is SYGVNS. The receptor was isolated from an adult in good health. The starting material was peripheral blood, obtained on day 0 of AZD1222 vaccination. The rearrangement links TRBV25-1 to TRBJ2-1; D not resolved. The CDR3 region is CASSDGFSYNEQFF. The CDR3 coding sequence is TGTGCCAGCAGTGACGGATTCTCCTACAATGAGCAGTTCTTC. Filled out from reference TRBV25-1 and TRBJ2-1, the complete variable domain reads EADIYQTPRYLVIGTGKKITLECSQTMGHDKMYWYQQDPGMELHLIHYSYGVNSTEKGDLSSESTVSRIRTEHFPLTLESARPSHTSQYLCASSDGFSYNEQFFGPGTRLTVL.